The rows below give T cell receptor beta chains drawn from one sample of a study of CD8+ T cells in alopecia areata. This table comes from immunoSEQ multiplex PCR, and its TCRdb copy is limited to in-frame clones, with some not included. The profile shows about 180,000 clones, 53% of them singletons. The material sequenced was CD8+ T cells sorted from blood, taken at week 24, from a patient treated with tofacitinib. Every receptor here comes from a human donor with alopecia areata. Each CDR3 is given with its conserved first and last residue. Fields, in order: CDR3 DNA, CDR3 protein, D gene, J gene, clone size, V gene. The D gene is left open where the match is weak. Clone size, where shown, is once, few, many, or a class for clones that have expanded.

TGCAGCGTTGAAGACGGGGGGAGGGAGGGCTACACCTTC,CSVEDGGREGYTF,.,TRBJ1-2,.,TRBV29-1
TGTGCCAGCAGCCCCGGGACAGGGAGCAATCAGCCCCAGCATTTT,CASSPGTGSNQPQHF,TRBD1,TRBJ1-5,.,TRBV7-9
TGCAGCGTCGCGGAAAGGGTCTCGTACGAGCAGTACTTC,CSVAERVSYEQYF,.,TRBJ2-7,.,TRBV29-1
TGTGCCAGTAGTACGGGACAGGGGCCATACGAGCAGTACTTC,CASSTGQGPYEQYF,TRBD1,TRBJ2-7,.,TRBV19
TGTGCCAGCAGCCTACGTACCGCGGGGCCAACCGGGGAGCTGTTTTTT,CASSLRTAGPTGELFF,.,TRBJ2-2,.,TRBV13
TGCAGCGTATCCTCGGGACAGGAAGACACCTTC,CSVSSGQEDTF,TRBD1,TRBJ1-2,.,TRBV29-1
TGTGCCAGCAGTTTAGTTGGGTTTCGGACCTACGAGCAGTACTTC,CASSLVGFRTYEQYF,.,TRBJ2-7,.,TRBV27
TGTGCCAGCAGCTTAGTTCTGGGCGGCACTGAAGCTTTCTTT,CASSLVLGGTEAFF,.,TRBJ1-1,.,TRBV7-9
TGTGCCAGCAGTTACGGGACAGGGAACACTGAAGCTTTCTTT,CASSYGTGNTEAFF,TRBD1,TRBJ1-1,.,TRBV6-5
TGCGCCAGCAGTCAACAGCTAGCGGGGGGCCCTCGCTCCTACAATGAGCAGTTCTTC,CASSQQLAGGPRSYNEQFF,TRBD2,TRBJ2-1,few,TRBV23-1
TGTGCTCTGACTAGCGGGGGATATGAGCAGTTCTTC,CALTSGGYEQFF,TRBD2,TRBJ2-1,few,TRBV30
TGTGCCAGCAGCTTGGGGCGGGGCAATGAGCAGTTCTTC,CASSLGRGNEQFF,.,TRBJ2-1,.,TRBV11-2
TGTGCCAGCAGCTTACGTACGACGGATAGCACAGATACGCAGTATTTT,CASSLRTTDSTDTQYF,.,TRBJ2-3,.,TRBV13
TGTGCCACCAGCAGCCGGGTTTGGGACATTCAGTACTTC,CATSSRVWDIQYF,.,TRBJ2-4,.,TRBV15
TGTGCCAGCAGCTTGTTCATAGACAGGAACACTGAAGCTTTCTTT,CASSLFIDRNTEAFF,.,TRBJ1-1,few,TRBV7-8
TGTGCCAGCAGCGCATCAGGGGTCGTCATTTGGGAGACCCAGTACTTC,CASSASGVVIWETQYF,.,TRBJ2-5,.,TRBV25-1
TGCGCCAGCAGCCAAGACAGGGGGCACACTGAAGCTTTCTTT,CASSQDRGHTEAFF,TRBD1,TRBJ1-1,.,TRBV4-3
TGTGCCATTGGGGGGGGAAGTACCTACAATGAGCAGTTCTTC,CAIGGGSTYNEQFF,TRBD2,TRBJ2-1,.,TRBV6-6
TGTGCCTGGACGGAAGGCTATGGCTACACCTTC,CAWTEGYGYTF,.,TRBJ1-2,.,TRBV30
TGTGCCTTGGAGCCGGGCAATGAGCAGTTCTTC,CALEPGNEQFF,.,TRBJ2-1,.,TRBV30
TGCAGCGTTGAAGGGGAAGTTCGGGGAACCTCCTACGAGCAGTACTTC,CSVEGEVRGTSYEQYF,.,TRBJ2-7,.,TRBV29-1
TGTGCCAGCAGTTCGTTACAGGGGGCCAAAAACATTCAGTACTTC,CASSSLQGAKNIQYF,TRBD1,TRBJ2-4,.,TRBV6-6
TGTGCCTGGAGTTCAGGGGTAGCATTGCAGCCCCAGCATTTT,CAWSSGVALQPQHF,.,TRBJ1-5,few,TRBV30
TGTGCCAGCAGTCCGACCGTCCACAATCAGCCCCAGCATTTT,CASSPTVHNQPQHF,.,TRBJ1-5,.,TRBV27
TGCGCCAGCAGTGAGGACAGGGTGGGGACCGGGGAGCTGTTTTTT,CASSEDRVGTGELFF,TRBD1,TRBJ2-2,.,TRBV10-2
TGTGCCAGCAGTTTGGAGGGTGCGAACACTGAAGCTTTCTTT,CASSLEGANTEAFF,.,TRBJ1-1,.,TRBV27
TGCGCCAGCAGCCAAGACCTCGGGGAACAAGAGACCCAGTACTTC,CASSQDLGEQETQYF,.,TRBJ2-5,few,TRBV4-1
TGTGCCAGCAGTGAAGCTCCGGGGAACACTGAAGCTTTCTTT,CASSEAPGNTEAFF,.,TRBJ1-1,.,TRBV6-1
TGTGCCAGCAGCGGTGGGGACGACAGGAACACTGAAGCTTTCTTT,CASSGGDDRNTEAFF,.,TRBJ1-1,once,TRBV9
TGCAGCGTTGAAGATCTGGATGAGGGTCGCGAGCAGTACTTC,CSVEDLDEGREQYF,.,TRBJ2-7,.,TRBV29-1
TGTGCCAGCAGTGCGGGAGGACAGATTTATGGCTACACCTTC,CASSAGGQIYGYTF,.,TRBJ1-2,.,TRBV2
TGCGCCCGAATTGGTGCAGGGACAGGGTCGACCTCCTACGAGCAGTACTTC,CARIGAGTGSTSYEQYF,TRBD1,TRBJ2-7,.,TRBV5-1
TGTGCCAGCAGTTTCTCCTCGCCACCTAGCAATCAGCCCCAGCATTTT,CASSFSSPPSNQPQHF,.,TRBJ1-5,.,TRBV27
TGTGCCAGCAGTGAATGGTTAGGCGCCTCCTACGAGCAGTACTTC,CASSEWLGASYEQYF,.,TRBJ2-7,.,TRBV6-1
TGTGCCAGCAGCGACCCCTTTGCGGGGGTTCACAATGAGCAGTTCTTC,CASSDPFAGVHNEQFF,TRBD2,TRBJ2-1,.,TRBV7-8
TGTGCCAGCAGCCCGAGATCAGGGGGCTATGGCTACACCTTC,CASSPRSGGYGYTF,TRBD1,TRBJ1-2,once,TRBV13
TGTGCCACCAGCAGAGGTGGCGGGTCGGGGGACAATGAGCAGTTCTTC,CATSRGGGSGDNEQFF,.,TRBJ2-1,.,TRBV15